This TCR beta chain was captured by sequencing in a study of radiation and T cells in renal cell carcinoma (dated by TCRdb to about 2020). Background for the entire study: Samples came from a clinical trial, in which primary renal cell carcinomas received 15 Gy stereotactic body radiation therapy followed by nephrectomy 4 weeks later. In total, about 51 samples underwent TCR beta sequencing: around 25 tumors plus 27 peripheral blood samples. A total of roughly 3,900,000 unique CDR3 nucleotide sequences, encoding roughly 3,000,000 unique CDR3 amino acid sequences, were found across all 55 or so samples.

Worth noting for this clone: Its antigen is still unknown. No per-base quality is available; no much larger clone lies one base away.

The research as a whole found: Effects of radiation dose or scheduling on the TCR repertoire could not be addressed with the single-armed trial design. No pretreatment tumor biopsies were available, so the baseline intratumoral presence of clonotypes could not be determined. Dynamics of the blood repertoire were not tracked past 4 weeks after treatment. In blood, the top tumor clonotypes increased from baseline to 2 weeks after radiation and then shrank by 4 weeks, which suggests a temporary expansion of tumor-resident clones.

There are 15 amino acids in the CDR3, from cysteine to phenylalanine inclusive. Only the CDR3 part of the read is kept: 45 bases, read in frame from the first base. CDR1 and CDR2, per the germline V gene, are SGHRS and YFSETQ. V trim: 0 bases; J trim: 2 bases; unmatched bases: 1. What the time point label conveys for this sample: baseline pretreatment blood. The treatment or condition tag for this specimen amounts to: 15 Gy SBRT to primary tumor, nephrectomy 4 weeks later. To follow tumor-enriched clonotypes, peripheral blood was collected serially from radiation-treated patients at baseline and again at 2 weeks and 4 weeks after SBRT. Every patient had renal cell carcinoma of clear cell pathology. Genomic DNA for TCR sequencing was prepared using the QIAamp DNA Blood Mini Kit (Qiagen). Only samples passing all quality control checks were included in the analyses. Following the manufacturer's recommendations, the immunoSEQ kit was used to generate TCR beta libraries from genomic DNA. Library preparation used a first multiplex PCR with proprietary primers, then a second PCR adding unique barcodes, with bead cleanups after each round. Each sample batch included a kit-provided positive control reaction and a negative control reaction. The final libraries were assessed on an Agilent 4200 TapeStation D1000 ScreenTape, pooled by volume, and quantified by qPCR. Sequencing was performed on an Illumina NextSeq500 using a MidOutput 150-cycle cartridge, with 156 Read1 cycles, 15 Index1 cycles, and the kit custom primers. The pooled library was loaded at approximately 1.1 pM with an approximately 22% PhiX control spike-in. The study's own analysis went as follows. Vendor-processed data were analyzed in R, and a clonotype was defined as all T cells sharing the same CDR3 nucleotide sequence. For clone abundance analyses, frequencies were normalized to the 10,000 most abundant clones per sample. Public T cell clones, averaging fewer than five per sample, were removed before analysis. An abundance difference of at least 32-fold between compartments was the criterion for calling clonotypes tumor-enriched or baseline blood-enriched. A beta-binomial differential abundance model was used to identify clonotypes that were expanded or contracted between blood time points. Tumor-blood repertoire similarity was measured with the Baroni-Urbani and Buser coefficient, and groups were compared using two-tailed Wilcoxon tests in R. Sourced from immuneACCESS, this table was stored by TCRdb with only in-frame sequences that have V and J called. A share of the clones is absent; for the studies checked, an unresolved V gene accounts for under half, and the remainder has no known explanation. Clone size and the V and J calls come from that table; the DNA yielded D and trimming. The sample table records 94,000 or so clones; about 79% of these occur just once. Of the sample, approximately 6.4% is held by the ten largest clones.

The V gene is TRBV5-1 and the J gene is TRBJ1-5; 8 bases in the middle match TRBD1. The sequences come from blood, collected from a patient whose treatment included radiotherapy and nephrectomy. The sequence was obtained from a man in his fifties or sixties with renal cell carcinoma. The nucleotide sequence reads TGCGCCAGCAGCTTGGCGACAGGGGGCAATCAGCCCCAGCATTTT. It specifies CASSLATGGNQPQHF.